These T cell receptor beta chains were read from a single sample in a study of human T cells and chemical hapten exposure. TCRdb fed the RACE reads into MiXCR, producing one record per CDR3 protein. The sample carries tens of thousands of distinct CDR3 sequences, 3.5% to 4.5% recorded once. Material for sequencing was whole blood. These receptors came from a female donor in good health. Some clones in this sample may be carry-over from other donors' samples. Each CDR3 is given with its conserved first and last residue. D genes are given only for firm matches. The size field is filled for only some rows; it gives once, few, many or a size class.

d_gene: .
abundance: few
v_gene: TRBV20-1
j_gene: TRBJ1-6
CDR3nt: TGCAGTGCTAGTGTCTTGACTTCACCCCTCCACTTT
CDR3aa: CSASVLTSPLHF

d_gene: .
abundance: many
v_gene: TRBV12-3/TRBV12-4
j_gene: TRBJ1-1
CDR3nt: TGTGCCAGCAGTCCAGGATTGGGCACTGAAGCTTTCTTT
CDR3aa: CASSPGLGTEAFF

d_gene: .
abundance: many
v_gene: TRBV20-1
j_gene: TRBJ2-1
CDR3nt: TGCAGCAGAAGAAAGAAAAGCGGGTTGGGGGATGAGCAGTTCTTC
CDR3aa: CSRRKKSGLGDEQFF

d_gene: .
abundance: many
v_gene: TRBV7-8
j_gene: TRBJ1-2
CDR3nt: TGTGCCAGCAGCTTACATACAACTGGGATTAACTATGGCTACACCTTC
CDR3aa: CASSLHTTGINYGYTF

d_gene: TRBD2
abundance: many
v_gene: TRBV29-1
j_gene: TRBJ2-3
CDR3nt: TGCGGCGGGGGGGCGCTAGGGACAGATACGCAGTATTTT
CDR3aa: CGGGALGTDTQYF

d_gene: .
abundance: few
v_gene: TRBV28
j_gene: TRBJ2-6
CDR3nt: TGTGCCAGCAGTTTTCCGGTTGGCAAGGGATACTCTGGGGCCAACGTCCTGACTTTC
CDR3aa: CASSFPVGKGYSGANVLTF

d_gene: .
abundance: few
v_gene: TRBV6-5
j_gene: TRBJ2-5
CDR3nt: TGTGCCAGCAGTCAGTACCGGGGGCCGTCCGGGACCCAGTACTTC
CDR3aa: CASSQYRGPSGTQYF

d_gene: .
abundance: many
v_gene: TRBV12-3/TRBV12-4
j_gene: TRBJ1-6
CDR3nt: TGTGCCAGCAGTTTCGCCGTCAGACAGGTCAACTCACCCCTCCACTTT
CDR3aa: CASSFAVRQVNSPLHF

d_gene: TRBD1
abundance: many
v_gene: TRBV6-5
j_gene: TRBJ1-2
CDR3nt: TGTGCCAGCAGCCGAGGGGGCGGGGGATTATCAGGCTCTGGCTACACCTTC
CDR3aa: CASSRGGGGLSGSGYTF

d_gene: .
abundance: few
v_gene: TRBV5-1
j_gene: TRBJ1-6
CDR3nt: TGCGCCAGCAGCTTGGAGGCCCGGGTTGATTCACCCCTCCACTTT
CDR3aa: CASSLEARVDSPLHF

d_gene: TRBD2
abundance: many
v_gene: TRBV4-3
j_gene: TRBJ2-3
CDR3nt: TGCGCCAGCAGCCGCAAGATCCGGGGGGGCACAGATACGCAGTATTTT
CDR3aa: CASSRKIRGGTDTQYF

d_gene: .
abundance: many
v_gene: TRBV7-3
j_gene: TRBJ1-1
CDR3nt: TGTGCCAGCAGCTTAGGCGGCCCCCCTGTAGCGGGCACTGAAGCTTTCTTT
CDR3aa: CASSLGGPPVAGTEAFF

d_gene: TRBD2
abundance: many
v_gene: TRBV27
j_gene: TRBJ2-5
CDR3nt: TGTGCCAGCAGTTTAGTAGCGGGGGGGTTAGAGACCCAGTACTTC
CDR3aa: CASSLVAGGLETQYF

d_gene: .
abundance: many
v_gene: TRBV6-6
j_gene: TRBJ1-5
CDR3nt: TGTGCCAGCAGTTACGGCGCAGCATATAGCAATCAGCCCCAGCATTTT
CDR3aa: CASSYGAAYSNQPQHF

d_gene: .
abundance: many
v_gene: TRBV20-1
j_gene: TRBJ2-3
CDR3nt: TGCAGTTCCGGACAGCGCACAGATACGCAGTATTTT
CDR3aa: CSSGQRTDTQYF

d_gene: TRBD1
abundance: many
v_gene: TRBV4-1
j_gene: TRBJ2-3
CDR3nt: TGCGCCAGCAGCCAAGCTACAGGGGGGACAGATACGCAGTATTTT
CDR3aa: CASSQATGGTDTQYF

d_gene: .
abundance: many
v_gene: TRBV15
j_gene: TRBJ1-6
CDR3nt: TGTGCCACCAGCACCACCTGGGACACAATTAATTCACCCCTCCACTTT
CDR3aa: CATSTTWDTINSPLHF

d_gene: .
abundance: many
v_gene: TRBV13
j_gene: TRBJ1-1
CDR3nt: TGTGCCAGCAGCACGAGGGCGAGAGGACTCCTGAACACTGAAGCTTTCTTT
CDR3aa: CASSTRARGLLNTEAFF

d_gene: TRBD1
abundance: .
v_gene: TRBV29-1
j_gene: TRBJ1-1
CDR3nt: TGCAGCGCCCGGGACAGACTTGAAGCTTTCTTT
CDR3aa: CSARDRLEAFF

d_gene: .
abundance: many
v_gene: TRBV6-2/TRBV6-3
j_gene: TRBJ2-1
CDR3nt: TGTGCCAGCAGGTTATACAATGAGCAGTTCTTC
CDR3aa: CASRLYNEQFF

d_gene: .
abundance: few
v_gene: TRBV18
j_gene: TRBJ2-3
CDR3nt: TGTGCCAGCTCACCACCACAGGGTACGCAGTATTTT
CDR3aa: CASSPPQGTQYF

d_gene: .
abundance: many
v_gene: TRBV18
j_gene: TRBJ2-2
CDR3nt: TGTGCCAGCTCACTGAACCCGGCGAGGGAGCTGTTTTTT
CDR3aa: CASSLNPARELFF

d_gene: .
abundance: many
v_gene: TRBV4-1
j_gene: TRBJ1-1
CDR3nt: TGCGCCAGCAGCCAAGAAGCGATCACTGAAGCTTTCTTT
CDR3aa: CASSQEAITEAFF

d_gene: .
abundance: many
v_gene: TRBV2
j_gene: TRBJ2-1
CDR3nt: TGTGCCAGCAGTGTATTTAATGAGCAGTTCTTC
CDR3aa: CASSVFNEQFF

d_gene: .
abundance: many
v_gene: TRBV3-1
j_gene: TRBJ1-6
CDR3nt: TGTGCCAGCAGCCCGGACAGTAATTCACCCCTCCACTTT
CDR3aa: CASSPDSNSPLHF

d_gene: TRBD1
abundance: many
v_gene: TRBV30
j_gene: TRBJ2-7
CDR3nt: TGTGCCTGGGAGGGGACAGGGAAAGGCGAGCAGTACTTC
CDR3aa: CAWEGTGKGEQYF

d_gene: .
abundance: many
v_gene: TRBV7-2
j_gene: TRBJ1-4
CDR3nt: TGTGCCAGCAGCAAGCCACGGACAGCGGACCATGAAAAACTGTTTTTT
CDR3aa: CASSKPRTADHEKLFF

d_gene: TRBD2
abundance: many
v_gene: TRBV28
j_gene: TRBJ2-5
CDR3nt: TGTGCCAGCAGTTTTGGGCTAGCGGCCCAGTACTTC
CDR3aa: CASSFGLAAQYF

d_gene: .
abundance: many
v_gene: TRBV7-2
j_gene: TRBJ2-2
CDR3nt: TGTGCCAGCAGCTTTTTGGCGACCACCGGGGAGCTGTTTTTT
CDR3aa: CASSFLATTGELFF

d_gene: .
abundance: many
v_gene: TRBV6-1
j_gene: TRBJ2-7
CDR3nt: TGTGCCAGCAAAGGGCCAAACCCGGGGCCTTACGAGCAGTACTTC
CDR3aa: CASKGPNPGPYEQYF

d_gene: TRBD1
abundance: many
v_gene: TRBV6-2/TRBV6-3
j_gene: TRBJ2-3
CDR3nt: TGTGCCAGCAGTTTCAGCAGGGGGTCAGATACGCAGTATTTT
CDR3aa: CASSFSRGSDTQYF

d_gene: .
abundance: many
v_gene: TRBV6-2/TRBV6-3
j_gene: TRBJ1-5
CDR3nt: TGTGCCAGCAGTTGGGACGCTCGTCGCAATCAGCCCCAGCATTTT
CDR3aa: CASSWDARRNQPQHF

d_gene: TRBD1
abundance: many
v_gene: TRBV20-1
j_gene: TRBJ1-6
CDR3nt: TGCAGTGCTAGGGGGACAGGTTCCTATAATTCACCCCTCCACTTT
CDR3aa: CSARGTGSYNSPLHF

d_gene: .
abundance: many
v_gene: TRBV20-1
j_gene: TRBJ1-5
CDR3nt: TGCAGTGCTAGTCTGGGGGGCAGCCAGCCCCAGCATTTT
CDR3aa: CSASLGGSQPQHF

d_gene: .
abundance: many
v_gene: TRBV5-1
j_gene: TRBJ2-1
CDR3nt: TGCGCCAGCAGCTTGCGAGTCGGTGGACAATACAATGAGCAGTTCTTC
CDR3aa: CASSLRVGGQYNEQFF

d_gene: .
abundance: many
v_gene: TRBV7-9
j_gene: TRBJ1-5
CDR3nt: TGTGCCAGCAGCCGAACAGCGGCGGGCAATCAGCCCCAGCATTTT
CDR3aa: CASSRTAAGNQPQHF

d_gene: TRBD1
abundance: many
v_gene: TRBV2
j_gene: TRBJ1-1
CDR3nt: TGTGCCAGCAGCCAACAGGGGAGGGGTTACACTGAAGCTTTCTTT
CDR3aa: CASSQQGRGYTEAFF

d_gene: TRBD2
abundance: many
v_gene: TRBV6-4
j_gene: TRBJ2-1
CDR3nt: TGTGCCAGCAGGAGGACTAGCGGGGGGGCCGGTGAGCAGTTCTTC
CDR3aa: CASRRTSGGAGEQFF

d_gene: .
abundance: many
v_gene: TRBV20-1
j_gene: TRBJ2-3
CDR3nt: TGCAGTGCTAGTCGTATCCCGGGGGGCACAGATACGCAGTATTTT
CDR3aa: CSASRIPGGTDTQYF

d_gene: .
abundance: many
v_gene: TRBV4-3
j_gene: TRBJ1-3
CDR3nt: TGCGCCAGCAGCCAAGAAGTTCCCGGCAATGGAAACACCATATATTTT
CDR3aa: CASSQEVPGNGNTIYF